The 20 T cell receptor beta chains given below trace back to one sample, sequenced in a study of blood T cell repertoires in COVID-19. TCRdb's table, derived via immunoSEQ multiplex PCR, lists solely in-frame clones and lacks some. The table lists around 250,000 clones, 75% to 90% of them singletons, with approximately 9% in the top ten. Sequenced material: peripheral blood. The receptors stem from a human donor in a cohort sampled during active COVID-19.

V usage is TRBV27 and J usage is TRBJ2-7; TRBD2 aligns across 7 bases. The V gene's germline CDR1 is MNHEY and CDR2 SMNVEV (reference sequence). Trimming at V came to 0 bases and at J to 3 bases, leaving 14 bases not matched to a gene. CDR3 length equals 18 residues. The CDR3 reads CASSLSTRLRGGSYEQYF. CDR3 coding DNA: TGTGCCAGCAGTTTATCGACCCGTTTGCGGGGCGGGAGCTACGAGCAGTACTTC.

The rearrangement joins TRBV2 to TRBJ2-5, with a possible D match to TRBD2 (5 bases). Trimming took 8 bases from V and 6 from J, leaving 25 bases between them. Germline CDR1 SNHLY, CDR2 FYNNEI. The CDR3 is 16 residues long. The CDR3 protein is CASESSGWEDEKTQYF. CDR3 DNA: TGTGCCAGCGAGAGCTCGGGGTGGGAAGACGAAAAGACCCAGTACTTC.

The chain recombines TRBV6-2 or TRBV6-3 with TRBJ1-5; tentatively, D is TRBD1 (5 bases). Germline CDR1 is MNHEY and CDR2 is SVGEGT. The V and J ends lost 5 bases and 7 bases respectively, with 12 bases between them. The CDR3 loop spans 13 amino acids. The CDR3 DNA reads as TGTGCCAGCAGTCCCCAGGGCGGCCAGCCCCAGCATTTT. Protein product: CASSPQGGQPQHF.

This clone was observed once. The rearrangement uses TRBV10-3 and TRBJ2-5; the D gene is possibly TRBD1 (7 bases). CDR3 length: 15 amino acids. The germline V and J ends were trimmed by 4 bases and 2 bases, with 14 bases remaining between them. Per the germline V gene, CDR1 is ENHRY and CDR2 is SYGVKD. The chain's CDR3 is CAISGQGGGQETQYF. DNA of the CDR3: TGTGCCATCAGTGGACAGGGAGGTGGACAAGAGACCCAGTACTTC.

The chain carries TRBV4-2 and TRBJ2-5; 11 bases align to TRBD2. Germline V gene lookup returns CDR1 LGHNA and CDR2 YNFKEQ. With 4 bases clipped from V and 5 bases from J, the junction kept 12 bases outside the gene matches. The CDR3 runs to 17 residues. For the CDR3, the DNA is TGTGCCAGCAGCCCCCTACCGGGACTAGCGGTGGGGGAGACCCAGTACTTC. It is translated as CASSPLPGLAVGETQYF.

The chain couples TRBV18 to TRBJ1-4; 7 bases agree with TRBD1. CDR3 length: 16 residues. With 3 bases clipped from V and 5 bases from J, the junction kept 9 bases outside the gene matches. Germline-derived CDR1 and CDR2 are KGHSH and LQKENI. CDR3 sequence: CASSPRTGRGNEKLFF. The CDR3 DNA reads as TGTGCCAGCTCACCCCGGACAGGAAGGGGAAATGAAAAACTGTTTTTT. Based on the CDR3 plus reference TRBV18 and TRBJ1-4, the full variable domain is NAGVMQNPRHLVRRRGQEARLRCSPMKGHSHVYWYRQLPEEGLKFMVYLQKENIIDESGMPKERFSAEFPKEGPSILRIQQVVRGDSAAYFCASSPRTGRGNEKLFFGSGTQLSVL.

CDR3: CASRQGAYGYTF. In DNA form, the CDR3 reads TGTGCCAGTCGGCAGGGGGCTTATGGCTACACCTTC. This chain joins TRBV19 and TRBJ1-2, with 8 nucleotides matching TRBD1. The CDR3 totals 12 residues. Trimming took 8 bases from V and 5 from J; bases not matched to a gene: 4. Germline CDR1 is LNHDA and CDR2 is SQIVND (reference sequence).

This clone was counted a single time. The chain links TRBV20-1 to TRBJ2-7; possibly TRBD2 for D (6 bases). Germline loops: CDR1 DFQATT, CDR2 SNEGSKA (reference sequence). V lost 3 bases and J 1 base, leaving 13 bases between the germline ends. There are 14 residues in the CDR3. The CDR3 sequence: CSASLGGGSYEQYF. Here the CDR3 DNA reads TGCAGTGCTAGTTTGGGGGGAGGTTCCTACGAGCAGTACTTC.

The CDR3 loop reads CASTPTDTQYF. The CDR3 DNA sequence: TGTGCCAGCACCCCAACAGATACGCAGTATTTT. The V gene is TRBV2, the J gene TRBJ2-3, with D uncertain. Trimming took off 7 bases at V and 3 bases at J, with 5 bases between the two ends. This CDR3 has 11 residues. Per the germline V gene, CDR1 is SNHLY and CDR2 is FYNNEI. Filled out from reference TRBV2 and TRBJ2-3, the complete variable domain reads EPEVTQTPSHQVTQMGQEVILRCVPISNHLYFYWYRQILGQKVEFLVSFYNNEISEKSEIFDDQFSVERPDGSNFTLKIRSTKLEDSAMYFCASTPTDTQYFGPGTRLTVL.

The rearrangement uses TRBV6-5 and TRBJ1-2; 7 positions agree with TRBD1. The CDR3 spans 14 residues. Germline-derived CDR1 and CDR2 are MNHEY and SVGAGI. With V trimmed by 6 bases and J by 5 bases, 9 bases remained unmatched. The CDR3 loop is CASRDPKGAYGYTF. As DNA, the CDR3 is TGTGCCAGCAGAGACCCAAAGGGGGCTTATGGCTACACCTTC.

V and J are TRBV18 and TRBJ2-2, with TRBD1 matching over 7 bases. Germline V gene lookup returns CDR1 KGHSH and CDR2 LQKENI. The J segment lost 2 bases and the V segment lost 6 bases, leaving 6 bases of the junction unmatched. The CDR3 extends over 15 amino acids. CDR3 in DNA: TGTGCCAGCTCTCTTGACAGGGACAACACCGGGGAGCTGTTTTTT. It encodes CASSLDRDNTGELFF.

This chain joins TRBV19 and TRBJ2-2; no clear D gene. CDR3 length: 13 residues. Germline V gene data show CDR1 as LNHDA and CDR2 as SQIVND (reference sequence). Trimming cost V 6 bases and J 7 bases, with 12 bases left between them. The CDR3 sequence is CASSLRSDGELFF. Here the CDR3 DNA reads TGTGCCAGTAGCCTCCGTAGTGACGGGGAGCTGTTTTTT. Filled out from reference TRBV19 and TRBJ2-2, the complete variable domain reads DGGITQSPKYLFRKEGQNVTLSCEQNLNHDAMYWYRQDPGQGLRLIYYSQIVNDFQKGDIAEGYSVSREKKESFPLTVTSAQKNPTAFYLCASSLRSDGELFFGEGSRLTVL.

For the CDR3, the DNA is TGCGCCAGCAGTGAGTCGATGTACAAAAACACCGGGGAGCTGTTTTTT. Translated, it gives CASSESMYKNTGELFF. The rearrangement joins TRBV10-1 to TRBJ2-2; D is unclear. Germline CDR1 and CDR2: WNHNN and SYGVQD (reference sequence). The CDR3 runs to 16 residues. V gave up 0 bases and J gave up 2 bases, with 10 bases separating them.

This chain joins TRBV5-4 and TRBJ1-1; the D gene is possibly TRBD1 (6 bases). The CDR3 totals 14 residues. Germline CDR1 reads SGHNT; CDR2 reads YYREEE (reference sequence). V dropped 4 bases and J dropped 1 base, with 11 bases sitting between them. Here the CDR3 reads CASSPDRRNTEAFF. The CDR3 nucleotides are TGTGCCAGCAGCCCTGACAGGAGGAACACTGAAGCTTTCTTT.

The gene calls are TRBV27 and TRBJ1-5; TRBD1 matches at 7 bases. J lost 4 bases, V lost 6 bases, and 3 bases had no gene match. CDR1 is MNHEY, CDR2 SMNVEV, per germline (reference sequence). The CDR3 contains 13 residues. CDR3 sequence: CASRTGANQPQHF. The CDR3 region has the DNA TGTGCCAGCAGAACAGGGGCGAATCAGCCCCAGCATTTT.

The CDR3 loop reads CAISGSTGATTNYGYTF. Here the CDR3 DNA reads TGTGCCATCAGTGGGTCGACAGGGGCGACAACTAACTATGGCTACACCTTC. The gene calls are TRBV10-3 and TRBJ1-2, with 8 positions matching TRBD1. Unmatched junction bases numbered 10, after V lost 4 bases and J lost 0 bases. CDR3 length equals 17 residues. In germline, CDR1 is ENHRY, CDR2 SYGVKD.

The rearrangement joins TRBV7-2 to TRBJ1-4, with D uncertain. The germline CDR1 and CDR2 sequences are SGHTA and FQGNSA. The CDR3 loop spans 15 amino acids. Trimming stripped 2 bases from V and 8 bases from J, with 15 bases between. DNA of the CDR3: TGTGCCAGCAGCTTAAAGGCCCGGAGGGAGGAAAAACTGTTTTTT. Translating it yields CASSLKARREEKLFF.

J is TRBJ2-3 and V is TRBV5-1; TRBD2 agrees at 9 bases. The ends lost 4 bases at V and 3 bases at J; junction bases unmatched: 6. Germline assignment: CDR1 SGHRS and CDR2 YFSETQ. This CDR3 spans 15 amino acids. This chain's CDR3 is CASSPPGLATDTQYF. For the CDR3, the DNA is TGCGCCAGCAGCCCGCCGGGACTAGCAACAGATACGCAGTATTTT.

The chain combines TRBV3-1 (or the pseudogene TRBV3-2) with TRBJ2-5; D call uncertain. The CDR3 is made up of 12 amino acids. The V end was cut by 6 bases, the J end by 4 bases, with 9 bases between. Germline V CDR1 and CDR2: LGHDT, YNNKEL (reference sequence). Here the CDR3 DNA reads TGTGCCAGCAGTTTGAGTGGAGAGACCCAGTACTTC. Amino acid sequence: CASSLSGETQYF.

The chain recombines TRBV19 with TRBJ2-7, with D perhaps TRBD2 (6 bases). V lost 3 bases, J lost 4 bases, and 19 bases lay in between. CDR1 is LNHDA and CDR2 is SQIVND in the germline V gene (reference sequence). The CDR3 totals 16 residues. The CDR3 reads CASSITRDFGSYEQYF. The CDR3 region has the DNA TGTGCCAGTAGTATTACCCGGGACTTCGGCTCGTACGAGCAGTACTTC.